The T cell receptor beta chain under discussion was sequenced for a study of T cells in Graves' hyperthyroidism and ophthalmopathy. Unmatched junction bases numbered 12, after V lost 5 bases and J lost 4 bases. The CDR3 is 16 residues long. In germline, CDR1 is MNHEY, CDR2 SVGAGI. RNA transcripts provided the source from which TCR beta CDR3 regions were amplified. HTBI primers drove first-round RT-PCR of the TCR CDR3. Each CDR3 protein is one row after TCRdb ran MiXCR on the multiplex PCR reads. The repertoire has about 500,000 distinct CDR3 sequences, approximately 48% of them found once; the top ten carry about two fifths. The table lists this clonotype with a few counts.

The sequenced sample was peripheral blood or thyroid tissue (not recorded which). This TCR came from an adult woman with Graves' disease, either hyperthyroidism or ophthalmopathy (not recorded which). The chain is built from TRBV6-5 and TRBJ1-1, with TRBD1 matching 8 bases. The CDR3 reads CASSRHSGGAGTEAFF. CDR3 nucleotides: TGTGCCAGCAGTCGCCATTCAGGGGGCGCGGGCACTGAAGCTTTCTTT.